Listed below are T cell receptor beta chains from one sample, sequenced in a study of blood T cell repertoires in COVID-19. Libraries were prepared by immunoSEQ multiplex PCR; TCRdb keeps only in-frame clonotypes and omits some of them. This table holds some 330,000 clones, roughly 90% found once. What was sequenced was peripheral blood. These receptor sequences come from a woman aged 30 to 39 with COVID-19, enrolled during active disease. CDR3s include the opening cysteine and the closing phenylalanine or tryptophan. A D gene is named only where the DNA matches it firmly. Clone size is given for some rows only: seen once, a few or many times, or a class if the clone is expanded.

cdr3_nt | cdr3_aa | clone_size | d_call | j_call | v_call
TGTGCCACCGCGGGACAGGGGGATTCACCCCTCCACTTT | CATAGQGDSPLHF | - | TRBD1 | TRBJ1-6 | TRBV10-3
TGTGCCAGCAGTGTCTCCGGGACACCTCTAATTGGAAACACCATATATTTT | CASSVSGTPLIGNTIYF | - | - | TRBJ1-3 | TRBV6-1
TGTGCCAGCAGCCCTTTAGCGGGTGGCGCTTATACGCAGTATTTT | CASSPLAGGAYTQYF | - | TRBD2 | TRBJ2-3 | TRBV5-4
TGTGCCAGCAGGGCGACAGGGTATTACGCTGAAGCTTTCTTT | CASRATGYYAEAFF | few | TRBD1 | TRBJ1-1 | TRBV25-1
TGTGCCTGGAGTGTACAATATCTAGAGACCCAGTACTTC | CAWSVQYLETQYF | - | - | TRBJ2-5 | TRBV30
TGTGCCAGCAGCCAAGACAGGCAGGGGTTGCGGGCTTTCTTT | CASSQDRQGLRAFF | - | - | TRBJ1-1 | TRBV14
TGTGCCAGCGGCTCAATGGACAGGGTGGATGAAAAACTGTTTTTT | CASGSMDRVDEKLFF | - | TRBD1 | TRBJ1-4 | TRBV2
TGTGCCAGTAGTATAGGTCCAGACTCTGGAAACACCATATATTTT | CASSIGPDSGNTIYF | - | - | TRBJ1-3 | TRBV19
TGTGCCAGCAGCCAAGGCTTAACGTCTGGGCCCGCCGGAGAGACCCAGTACTTC | CASSQGLTSGPAGETQYF | - | - | TRBJ2-5 | TRBV3-1/TRBV3-2
TGTGCCAGCAGCCCCCCGTTGGGAGCGGGGGCCACTAACACCGGGGAGCTGTTTTTT | CASSPPLGAGATNTGELFF | - | TRBD2 | TRBJ2-2 | TRBV5-4
TGTGCCAGCAAAGGGGGCGCTGGGCAGCCCCAGCATTTT | CASKGGAGQPQHF | - | TRBD1 | TRBJ1-5 | TRBV2
TGTGCCAGCAGCGCAACTAGCGCCCCTACGAGTGAGCAGTTCTTC | CASSATSAPTSEQFF | - | TRBD2 | TRBJ2-1 | TRBV2
TGTGCCAGCAGTACAGACAGGGGTAATTCACCCCTCCACTTT | CASSTDRGNSPLHF | - | TRBD1 | TRBJ1-6 | TRBV6-5
TGTGCCAGCAGTCACACAGCTTCACCCCTCCACTTT | CASSHTASPLHF | - | - | TRBJ1-6 | TRBV6-6
TGTGCCAGCAGCGTGAACAGGAGAGCGAACACCGGGGAGCTGTTTTTT | CASSVNRRANTGELFF | - | - | TRBJ2-2 | TRBV9
TGTGCCAGCAGCTTGTCTGAGGATTCACCCCTCCACTTT | CASSLSEDSPLHF | - | - | TRBJ1-6 | TRBV7-9
TGTGCCAGCACGAGGGAACCTAGCAATCAGCCCCAGCATTTT | CASTREPSNQPQHF | - | - | TRBJ1-5 | TRBV2
TGTGCCAGCAGCAGTAAGGGACCAACAGGGGCAACTAACACCGGGGAGCTGTTTTTT | CASSSKGPTGATNTGELFF | - | - | TRBJ2-2 | TRBV21-1
TGTGCCAGCAGTGGGCCAGGGGGCAACTATGGCTACACCTTC | CASSGPGGNYGYTF | few | TRBD1 | TRBJ1-2 | TRBV2
TGTGCCAGCTCACCGACGGGACAGGCTAACTATGGCTACACCTTC | CASSPTGQANYGYTF | - | TRBD1 | TRBJ1-2 | TRBV18
TGTGCCAGTAGTCGGATCCACACAGGGACCATTCAGCCCCAGCATTTT | CASSRIHTGTIQPQHF | - | - | TRBJ1-5 | TRBV19
TGTGCCAGCAGTGCAACGGCACAGGGGGCGCGTGACAATGAGCAGTTCTTC | CASSATAQGARDNEQFF | - | TRBD1 | TRBJ2-1 | TRBV6-1
TGTGCCAGCGGCACGATTAGCGGGGGAAATGAGCAGTTCTTC | CASGTISGGNEQFF | - | TRBD2 | TRBJ2-1 | TRBV9
TGTGCCAGTGGGTATTCGGGGACAGGGAGTGGCTACACCTTC | CASGYSGTGSGYTF | - | TRBD1 | TRBJ1-2 | TRBV19
TGCAGCGCGACAGTCGGGGGGTGGGACACTGAAGCTTTCTTT | CSATVGGWDTEAFF | - | - | TRBJ1-1 | TRBV29-1
TGTGCCAGCAGTTTAGGGCGACTAGCGGGGGGCTACAATGAGCAGTTCTTC | CASSLGRLAGGYNEQFF | - | TRBD2 | TRBJ2-1 | TRBV28
TGTGCCAGCTCACTTCAGGGTTTGAACACTGAAGCTTTCTTT | CASSLQGLNTEAFF | - | - | TRBJ1-1 | TRBV18
TGTGCCAGCTTAGAGGACAGGGGGTCCGGCTACACCTTC | CASLEDRGSGYTF | - | TRBD1 | TRBJ1-2 | TRBV28
TGTGCCAGCAGTGAACATAGTGTTCCGCAGTATTTT | CASSEHSVPQYF | - | - | TRBJ2-3 | TRBV2
TGTGCCAGTCTGGACAGGGCGAATGAAAAACTGTTTTTT | CASLDRANEKLFF | once | TRBD1 | TRBJ1-4 | TRBV19
TGTGCCAGCAGCTATGTCCCCGGGGTGGACACTGAAGCTTTCTTT | CASSYVPGVDTEAFF | - | - | TRBJ1-1 | TRBV7-2
TGTGCCAGCAGCGTCCGTCCACAGACAGATACGCAGTATTTT | CASSVRPQTDTQYF | - | - | TRBJ2-3 | TRBV9
TGTGCCAGCAGCCCTGGACAGGGGTCTGAAGCTTTCTTT | CASSPGQGSEAFF | - | TRBD1 | TRBJ1-1 | TRBV7-2
TGTGCCAGCAGTTTAACCGGGAGCCACTACGAGCAGTACTTC | CASSLTGSHYEQYF | - | - | TRBJ2-7 | TRBV27
TGTGCCAGCAGCCCCTCGGACAGTTCCTACGAGCAGTACTTC | CASSPSDSSYEQYF | - | - | TRBJ2-7 | TRBV7-9
TGTGCCAGCAGCCAAGAATTAGGCACAGATACGCAGTATTTT | CASSQELGTDTQYF | - | - | TRBJ2-3 | TRBV3-1/TRBV3-2
TGTGCCAGCAGTGAAGGGGACACGAACACTGAAGCTTTCTTT | CASSEGDTNTEAFF | - | - | TRBJ1-1 | TRBV6-4
TGTGCCAGCACACCCGAGGGGGTTCGGACAGATACGCAGTATTTT | CASTPEGVRTDTQYF | - | - | TRBJ2-3 | TRBV2
TGTGCCAGCAAGGCAGGGGTGGGAGGCTACACCTTC | CASKAGVGGYTF | - | - | TRBJ1-2 | TRBV28
TGTGCCAGTAGTTCCCCGGACAGGGTAAACACTGAAGCTTTCTTT | CASSSPDRVNTEAFF | once | TRBD1 | TRBJ1-1 | TRBV19
TGCGCCAGCAGCCCACGGAACAGCGGATATGGCTACACCTTC | CASSPRNSGYGYTF | - | - | TRBJ1-2 | TRBV4-1
TGTGCCAGCAGTTTATTGGCATCTGTACTAGCGGGGGTAGATACGCAGTATTTT | CASSLLASVLAGVDTQYF | - | TRBD2 | TRBJ2-3 | TRBV28
TGTGCCAGCAGCCCCCAAATAGATCAGCCCCAGCATTTT | CASSPQIDQPQHF | - | - | TRBJ1-5 | TRBV7-8
TGTGCCAGCAGCTCTCCCTCCCGGGGGGGAGAGACCCAGTACTTC | CASSSPSRGGETQYF | - | TRBD2 | TRBJ2-5 | TRBV7-8
TGCGCCAGCAGATATGACAGCTCTGGAAACACCATATATTTT | CASRYDSSGNTIYF | - | - | TRBJ1-3 | TRBV5-1
TGTGCCAGCAGTTTATTTGGGACTATCGTCCCAGGGGAGCTGTTTTTT | CASSLFGTIVPGELFF | - | TRBD2 | TRBJ2-2 | TRBV27
TGTGCCAGCAGCCCCTCGGGGGGAGCCGAACTCTATGGCTACACCTTC | CASSPSGGAELYGYTF | once | - | TRBJ1-2 | TRBV16
TGTGCCTGGAGTCCAGGAAACACCATATATTTT | CAWSPGNTIYF | - | - | TRBJ1-3 | TRBV30